A single sample gave rise to the 21 T cell receptor beta chains below, sequenced in a study of T-cell reconstitution after alpha-beta-depleted transplantation in children. Preparation of the TCRbeta library used unique molecular identifiers. Using its own MiXCR run on the PCR reads, TCRdb lists one record per CDR3 protein. The data show 100,000 or so distinct CDR3 sequences, roughly 7.1% seen once. The sequences come from PBMCs, collected before TCRalphabeta/CD19-depleted stem cell transplant. The source of these receptors is a boy between 2 and 10 years old with acute lymphoblastic leukemia, due to receive a stem cell transplant.

This clonotype was detected ten times or more. This sequence joins TRBV20-1 and TRBJ2-3; 11 bases are a match to TRBD2. Losses at the gene ends were 0 bases for V and 1 base for J; bases not matched to a gene: 3. This CDR3 is 16 amino acids long. CDR1 DFQATT and CDR2 SNEGSKA come from the germline V gene (reference sequence). Here the CDR3 DNA reads TGCAGTGCTAGAGATCTACTAGCGGGGGGCACAGATACGCAGTATTTT. It codes for CSARDLLAGGTDTQYF.

The genes are TRBV7-2 and TRBJ2-1; 11 bases map to TRBD2. This CDR3 spans 14 amino acids. V lost 8 bases and J lost 4; bases outside the gene matches: 4. Germline V lookup: CDR1 SGHTA, CDR2 FQGNSA. The CDR3: CASGSSGGYNEQFF. The CDR3 nucleotides read TGTGCCAGCGGATCTAGCGGGGGGTACAATGAGCAGTTCTTC.

This clonotype was counted between two and nine times. The chain employs TRBV14 and TRBJ1-6; weak D call: TRBD1 (6 bases). CDR1 is SGHDN, CDR2 FVKESK, per germline. V was pared by 5 bases and J by 10 bases, with 18 bases between. The CDR3 sequence is 15 residues long. CDR3 sequence (DNA): TGTGCCAGCAGCTTACAGGGTCATACCGGGTCACCCCTCCACTTT. It encodes CASSLQGHTGSPLHF.

This clonotype showed up many times. The genes are TRBV15 and TRBJ2-1; no firm D call. This CDR3 is 14 amino acids long. Trimming pared 0 bases from V and 4 bases from J, leaving 7 bases between. From germline, CDR1 is LNHNV and CDR2 YYDKDF (reference sequence). The CDR3 DNA reads as TGTGCCACCAGCAGAGACCCGTTGTACAATGAGCAGTTCTTC. Its protein is CATSRDPLYNEQFF.

Remarks on this clonotype: With a much larger clone just one base away, this may be a read error. This chain joins TRBV27 and TRBJ2-3; weak D call: TRBD2 (6 bases). Germline loops: CDR1 MNHEY, CDR2 SMNVEV (reference sequence). The CDR3 loop spans 16 amino acids. The CDR3 DNA reads as TGTGCCAGCAGTTTGGGCGGGGCTACTAGCACAGGTACGCAGTATTTT. Translated: CASSLGGATSTGTQYF.

This clonotype was seen at least ten times. This chain joins TRBV28 and TRBJ1-1; 8 bases are shared with TRBD1. Per germline, CDR1 MDHEN and CDR2 SYDVKM. The length of the CDR3 is 13 residues. V trimming: 10 bases; J trimming: 5 bases; junction bases outside the gene matches: 9. The CDR3 nucleotides are TGTGCCATAACCACAGGGGGGGGGACTGAAGCTTTCTTT. Encoded protein: CAITTGGGTEAFF.

The chain joins TRBV5-5 to TRBJ2-7; 7 bases match TRBD1. Losses at the gene ends were 4 bases for V and 6 bases for J; bases not matched to a gene: 7. The CDR3 is 13 residues long. The germline V gene has CDR1 SGHKS and CDR2 YYEKEE (reference sequence). The CDR3 DNA sequence: TGTGCCAGCAGCAGCCACAGGGGTCTCGAGCAGTACTTC. Translating it yields CASSSHRGLEQYF.

This clonotype was detected many times. This chain uses TRBV7-9 with TRBJ2-7; the match to TRBD1 covers 9 bases. This CDR3 is built from 14 residues. V trimming: 4 bases; J trimming: 5 bases; junction bases outside the gene matches: 6. CDR1 and CDR2 (germline): SEHNR, FQNEAQ (reference sequence). The DNA of the CDR3 is TGTGCCAGCAGCTCCGACAGGGGGATTCACGAGCAGTACTTC. Protein: CASSSDRGIHEQYF.

This clonotype has ten or more counts. The V gene is TRBV5-1, the J gene TRBJ1-2; the D is unclear. V lost 0 bases to trimming and J lost 3 bases, with 6 bases between them. This CDR3 comprises 13 residues. From germline, CDR1 is SGHRS and CDR2 YFSETQ. Here the CDR3 DNA reads TGCGCCAGCAGCTTGGGAGACTACTATGGCTACACCTTC. This gives the protein CASSLGDYYGYTF.

Remarks on this clonotype: This sequence may be a read error, since a much larger clone differs from it by one base. V and J are TRBV6-1 and TRBJ1-2; D ambiguous. Germline V CDR1 and CDR2: MNHNS, SASEGT. The V and J ends lost 6 bases and 6 bases respectively, with 14 bases between them. The CDR3 consists of 13 residues. DNA for the CDR3: TGTGCCAGCAGCTCCACAGCGAGGGATGGCTACACCTTC. It yields the protein CASSSTARDGYTF.

This chain connects TRBV2 to TRBJ2-7; possibly TRBD1 or TRBD2 for D (5 bases each). Trimming took 6 bases from V and 2 from J, leaving 14 bases between them. Germline V lookup: CDR1 SNHLY, CDR2 FYNNEI. This CDR3 contains 14 residues. The CDR3 reads CASSSGTVPYEQYF. For the CDR3, the DNA is TGTGCCAGCAGCTCCGGGACGGTGCCCTACGAGCAGTACTTC.

This clonotype was recorded once. The chain is built from TRBV4-1 and TRBJ2-5; TRBD2 matches 16 bases. Unmatched junction bases numbered 3, after V lost 5 bases and J lost 0 bases. CDR3 length: 17 amino acids. Looked up from germline, CDR1 is MGHRA and CDR2 is YSYEKL. CDR3 loop: CASSKGLAGGYQETQYF. CDR3 bases: TGCGCCAGCAGCAAGGGACTAGCGGGGGGGTACCAAGAGACCCAGTACTTC.

This clonotype was observed at least ten times. The CDR3 sequence: CASSPGNEQFF. CDR3 coding DNA: TGTGCCAGCAGTCCAGGTAATGAGCAGTTCTTC. The chain combines TRBV28 with TRBJ2-1, with unresolved D. Looked up from germline, CDR1 is MDHEN and CDR2 is SYDVKM. Trimming stripped 5 bases from V and 7 bases from J, with 6 bases between. The CDR3 totals 11 residues. The complete variable domain, with remaining parts taken from reference TRBV28 and TRBJ2-1, reads DVKVTQSSRYLVKRTGEKVFLECVQDMDHENMFWYRQDPGLGLRLIYFSYDVKMKEKGDIPEGYSVSREKKERFSLILESASTNQTSMYLCASSPGNEQFFGPGTRLTVL.

The V gene is TRBV20-1, the J gene TRBJ2-3, with D unresolved. From germline, CDR1 is DFQATT and CDR2 SNEGSKA (reference sequence). Trimming removed 6 bases at V and 2 bases at J, with 12 bases between. This CDR3 has 13 residues. The CDR3 loop is CSASKESTDTQYF. The CDR3 nucleotides read TGCAGTGCGAGCAAGGAGTCCACAGATACGCAGTATTTT.

This clonotype was seen only a few times. This rearrangement joins TRBV20-1 to TRBJ2-1, with D maybe TRBD2 (6 bases). V lost 1 base and J 5 bases, leaving 12 bases between the germline ends. The CDR3 has 14 residues. CDR1 is DFQATT, CDR2 SNEGSKA, per germline (reference sequence). The CDR3 region is CSARGLEAHNEQFF. The CDR3 DNA is TGCAGTGCTAGAGGACTAGAGGCACACAATGAGCAGTTCTTC.

This clonotype was counted many times. The rearrangement joins TRBV4-3 to TRBJ1-4, with no clear D. The V gene lost 1 base and the J gene lost 6 bases, with 12 bases spanning the gap. The V gene's germline CDR1 is LGHNA and CDR2 YSLEER. This CDR3 region has 15 residues. The DNA for the CDR3 is TGCGCCAGCAGCCAAGGCACCTTAGTGGATGAAAAACTGTTTTTT. The encoded protein is CASSQGTLVDEKLFF.

This clonotype has just a few counts. This sequence joins TRBV7-9 and TRBJ1-1; D possibly corresponds to TRBD1 (5 bases). Per the germline V gene, CDR1 is SEHNR and CDR2 is FQNEAQ (reference sequence). The V end was cut by 2 bases, the J end by 0 bases, with 7 bases between. The CDR3 sequence is 14 residues long. CDR3 protein: CASSLFRVNTEAFF. For the CDR3, the DNA is TGTGCCAGCAGCTTATTCAGGGTGAACACTGAAGCTTTCTTT.

The rearrangement links TRBV9 to TRBJ1-2; D possibly corresponds to TRBD1 (5 bases). This CDR3 is built from 15 residues. CDR1 and CDR2 (germline): SGDLS, YYNGEE. Trimming shortened V by 8 bases and J by 8 bases, and 25 bases separated the two germline ends. CDR3 in amino acids: CASTTRGVGEEGYTF. CDR3 in DNA: TGTGCCAGTACTACAAGGGGAGTGGGGGAGGAAGGCTACACCTTC. Supplemented by reference TRBV9 and TRBJ1-2, the full variable domain reads DSGVTQTPKHLITATGQRVTLRCSPRSGDLSVYWYQQSLDQGLQFLIQYYNGEERAKGNILERFSAQQFPDLHSELNLSSLELGDSALYFCASTTRGVGEEGYTFGSGTRLTVV.

This clonotype was observed a handful of times. This sequence joins TRBV7-8 and TRBJ1-3, with D perhaps TRBD1 (5 bases). Trimming pared 4 bases from V and 1 base from J, leaving 20 bases between. The germline V gene encodes CDR1 SGHVS and CDR2 FQNEAQ. This CDR3 comprises 18 residues. The CDR3 nucleotides are TGTGCCAGCAGCTCCGCGGGTAGGGGAATGACGTCTGGAAACACCATATATTTT. Encoded protein: CASSSAGRGMTSGNTIYF.

The sample holds many counts of this clonotype. The J gene is TRBJ2-3, the V gene TRBV5-1, with 8 bases fitting TRBD1. This CDR3 contains 15 residues. The junction had 6 bases not matched to a gene; V was cut back by 3 bases and J by 3 bases. Germline CDR1 and CDR2: SGHRS and YFSETQ. The CDR3 region is CASSWNGQGTDTQYF. CDR3 nucleotide sequence: TGCGCCAGCAGCTGGAACGGACAGGGTACAGATACGCAGTATTTT. Full variable domain (rest looked up from reference TRBV5-1 and TRBJ2-3): KAGVTQTPRYLIKTRGQQVTLSCSPISGHRSVSWYQQTPGQGLQFLFEYFSETQRNKGNFPGRFSGRQFSNSRSEMNVSTLELGDSALYLCASSWNGQGTDTQYFGPGTRLTVL.

This chain connects TRBV6-1 to TRBJ2-7; the D call may be TRBD1 or TRBD2 (5 bases each). From germline, CDR1 is MNHNS and CDR2 SASEGT. The CDR3 runs to 17 residues. V was pared by 7 bases and J by 0 bases, with 22 bases between. DNA for the CDR3: TGTGCCAGCACCCCGGACCCCGGGACCGTAAACTCCTACGAGCAGTACTTC. It specifies CASTPDPGTVNSYEQYF.